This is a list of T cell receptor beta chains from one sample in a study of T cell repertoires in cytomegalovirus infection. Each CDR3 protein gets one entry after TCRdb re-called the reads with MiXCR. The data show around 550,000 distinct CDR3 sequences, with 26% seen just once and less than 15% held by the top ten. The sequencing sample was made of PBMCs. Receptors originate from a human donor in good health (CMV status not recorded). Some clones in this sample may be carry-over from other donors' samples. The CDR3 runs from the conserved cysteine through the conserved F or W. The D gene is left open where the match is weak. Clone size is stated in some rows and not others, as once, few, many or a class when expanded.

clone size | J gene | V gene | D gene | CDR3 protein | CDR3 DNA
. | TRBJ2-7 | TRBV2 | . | CASSANSYEQYF | TGTGCCAGCAGTGCAAACAGCTACGAGCAGTACTTC
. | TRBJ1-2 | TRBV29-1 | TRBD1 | CSVLRRDRGNYGYTF | TGCAGCGTTTTGAGAAGGGACAGGGGAAACTATGGCTACACCTTC
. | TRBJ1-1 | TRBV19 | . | CASSTTQGMNTEAFF | TGTGCCAGTAGTACCACACAGGGAATGAACACTGAAGCTTTCTTT
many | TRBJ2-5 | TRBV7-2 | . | CASSLRQAGQETQYF | TGTGCCAGCAGCCTCCGGCAGGCAGGGCAAGAGACCCAGTACTTC
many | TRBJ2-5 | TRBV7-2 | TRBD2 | CASSPTGTREETQYF | TGTGCCAGCAGCCCCACCGGGACTAGAGAAGAGACCCAGTACTTC
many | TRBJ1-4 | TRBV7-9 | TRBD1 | CASSPHRDRAAEKLFF | TGTGCCAGCAGCCCTCACCGGGACAGGGCTGCTGAAAAACTGTTTTTT
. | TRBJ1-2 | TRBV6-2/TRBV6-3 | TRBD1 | CASRSQGADYGYTF | TGTGCCAGCAGATCACAGGGGGCGGACTATGGCTACACCTTC
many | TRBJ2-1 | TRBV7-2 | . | CASSLEGTALYNEQFF | TGTGCCAGCAGCCTGGAGGGGACAGCTCTTTACAATGAGCAGTTCTTC
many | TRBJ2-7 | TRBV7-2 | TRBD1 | CASSLVGTGRREYF | TGTGCCAGCAGCTTAGTTGGGACAGGGCGTCGAGAGTACTTC
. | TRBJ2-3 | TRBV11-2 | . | CASSQGQVTDTQYF | TGTGCCAGCAGCCAAGGCCAGGTGACAGATACGCAGTATTTT
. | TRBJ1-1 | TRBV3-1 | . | CASSPWASRTEAFF | TGTGCCAGCAGCCCCTGGGCTTCGCGCACTGAAGCTTTCTTT
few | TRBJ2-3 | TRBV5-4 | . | CASSLSVTRVEDTQYF | TGTGCCAGCAGCTTGTCCGTGACTAGAGTCGAAGATACGCAGTATTTT
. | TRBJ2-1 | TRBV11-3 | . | CASSSGTSLASYNEQFF | TGTGCCAGCAGCTCTGGGACCTCCCTAGCGTCCTACAATGAGCAGTTCTTC
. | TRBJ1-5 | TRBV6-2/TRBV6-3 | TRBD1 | CASSRQGQPQHF | TGTGCCAGCAGTAGACAGGGTCAGCCCCAGCATTTT
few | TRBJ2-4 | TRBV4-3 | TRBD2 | CASSPRCGGRAFRVVKNIQYF | TGCGCCAGCAGCCCAAGATGTGGCGGGAGGGCTTTTCGGGTTGTCAAAAACATTCAGTACTTC
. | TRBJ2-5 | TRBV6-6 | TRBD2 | CASSYSGTSGRVLETQYF | TGTGCCAGCAGTTATTCCGGGACTAGCGGGAGGGTCTTGGAGACCCAGTACTTC
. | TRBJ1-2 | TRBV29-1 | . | CSVERVGYTF | TGCAGCGTTGAGCGGGTAGGCTACACCTTC
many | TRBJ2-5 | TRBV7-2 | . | CASSGRTAQETQYF | TGTGCCAGCAGCGGAAGGACAGCGCAAGAGACCCAGTACTTC
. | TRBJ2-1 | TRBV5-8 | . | CASSLVLQFF | TGTGCCAGCAGCTTGGTACTGCAGTTCTTC